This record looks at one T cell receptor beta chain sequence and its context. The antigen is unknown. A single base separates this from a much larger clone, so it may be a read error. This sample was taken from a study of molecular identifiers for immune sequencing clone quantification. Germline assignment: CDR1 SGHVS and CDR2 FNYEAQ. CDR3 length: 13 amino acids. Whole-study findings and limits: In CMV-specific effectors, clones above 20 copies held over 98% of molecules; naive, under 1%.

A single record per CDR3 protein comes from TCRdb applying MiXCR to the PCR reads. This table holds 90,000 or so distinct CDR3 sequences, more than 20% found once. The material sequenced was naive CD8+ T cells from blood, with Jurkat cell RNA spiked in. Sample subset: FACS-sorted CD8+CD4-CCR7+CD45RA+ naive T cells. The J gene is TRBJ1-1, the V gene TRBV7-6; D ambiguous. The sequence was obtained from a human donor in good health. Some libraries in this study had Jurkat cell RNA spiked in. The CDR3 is CASSEGPSTEALF. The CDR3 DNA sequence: TGTGCCAGCAGCGAAGGCCCGAGCACTGAAGCTCTCTTT.